Presented here are 28 T cell receptor beta chains from one specimen sequenced in a study of blood T cell repertoires in COVID-19. Clones were read by immunoSEQ multiplex PCR, and TCRdb kept only the in-frame ones, dropping some. Here the sample spans a few hundred thousand clones, about 88% being singletons. Sequenced sample: peripheral blood. The source of these receptors is a woman in her forties or fifties with COVID-19, enrolled during active disease.

This chain joins TRBV5-5 and TRBJ2-1, with a tentative D call TRBD2 (5 bases). Germline assignment: CDR1 SGHKS and CDR2 YYEKEE (reference sequence). CDR3 length equals 12 residues. V dropped 2 bases and J dropped 8 bases, with 8 bases sitting between them. The CDR3 here is CASSFGVHEQFF. DNA of the CDR3: TGTGCCAGCAGCTTCGGGGTCCATGAGCAGTTCTTC.

This sequence joins TRBV5-1 and TRBJ1-1; perhaps TRBD1 as D (5 bases). Trimming cost V 0 bases and J 4 bases, with 13 bases left between them. The CDR3 is made up of 15 amino acids. Germline CDR1 is SGHRS and CDR2 is YFSETQ. In nucleotides, the CDR3 is TGCGCCAGCAGCTTGGAAGGGGATGGGTTCACTGAAGCTTTCTTT. Translated: CASSLEGDGFTEAFF.

V and J are TRBV7-9 and TRBJ2-7, with D maybe TRBD1 (5 bases). Germline values: CDR1 SEHNR, CDR2 FQNEAQ (reference sequence). CDR3 length: 16 amino acids. V lost 5 bases, J lost 2 bases, and 19 bases lay in between. The CDR3 coding sequence is TGTGCCAGCAGCATGAAGCCAAGGACAACTCCCTACGAGCAGTACTTC. Translated: CASSMKPRTTPYEQYF.

The genes are TRBV25-1 and TRBJ1-1; D not resolved. This CDR3 comprises 17 residues. V lost 1 base, J lost 1 base, and 16 bases lay in between. Germline-derived CDR1 and CDR2 are MGHDK and SYGVNS. CDR3 residues: CASSECEEGAKNTEAFF. CDR3 nucleotides: TGTGCCAGCAGTGAATGCGAGGAGGGCGCGAAGAACACTGAAGCTTTCTTT.

The chain combines TRBV7-9 with TRBJ2-7; tentatively, D is TRBD2 (6 bases). This CDR3 is 14 amino acids long. V was shortened by 0 bases and J by 1 base, with 7 bases between the two germline ends. Germline assignment: CDR1 SEHNR and CDR2 FQNEAQ (reference sequence). CDR3 sequence: CASSLAGGSYEQYF. The CDR3 nucleotides are TGTGCCAGCAGCTTAGCGGGGGGATCCTACGAGCAGTACTTC.

The chain employs TRBV19 and TRBJ1-2, with D perhaps TRBD1 (5 bases). The CDR3 spans 17 residues. Germline CDR1 LNHDA, CDR2 SQIVND (reference sequence). Trimming took off 2 bases at V and 6 bases at J, with 22 bases between the two ends. This CDR3 reads CASSIPGHTPGPHGYTF. Written as DNA, the CDR3 is TGTGCCAGTAGTATACCCGGACATACACCCGGGCCCCATGGCTACACCTTC.

The CDR3 coding sequence is TGTGCCAGCAGGTCGACAGGGAACTATGGCTACACCTTC. Translated, it gives CASRSTGNYGYTF. The chain uses TRBV6-6 and TRBJ1-2, with 7 nucleotides matching TRBD1. Germline V lookup: CDR1 MNHNY, CDR2 SVGAGI (reference sequence). The J segment lost 2 bases and the V segment lost 6 bases, leaving 3 bases of the junction unmatched. The CDR3 is 13 amino acids.

This clone has a handful of counts. Germline and junction disagree at one end, which may indicate a read error. The chain links TRBV11-3 to TRBJ1-1; tentative D call: TRBD1 (6 bases). The V gene's germline CDR1 is SGHNT and CDR2 YENEEA. The CDR3 consists of 15 residues. The CDR3 coding sequence is TGTGCCAGCAGCTCTGGGGGGGCTGTGAACCCTGAAGCTTTCTTT. Its translation: CASSSGGAVNPEAFF.

J is TRBJ1-3 and V is TRBV5-1, with TRBD1 matching 9 bases. This CDR3 comprises 16 residues. Germline V gene sequence: CDR1 SGHRS, CDR2 YFSETQ. After removal of 3 bases from V and 0 bases from J, the junction contained 4 bases not matched to a gene. CDR3: CASSWDRAFSGNTIYF. In DNA form, the CDR3 reads TGCGCCAGCAGCTGGGACAGGGCGTTCTCTGGAAACACCATATATTTT. Variable domain in full (rest from reference TRBV5-1 and TRBJ1-3): KAGVTQTPRYLIKTRGQQVTLSCSPISGHRSVSWYQQTPGQGLQFLFEYFSETQRNKGNFPGRFSGRQFSNSRSEMNVSTLELGDSALYLCASSWDRAFSGNTIYFGEGSWLTVV.

In DNA form, the CDR3 reads TGTGCCAGCGCTGGCTCCCCGGAGACCCAGTACTTC. Translation: CASAGSPETQYF. The chain couples TRBV12-3 or TRBV12-4 to TRBJ2-5; D not resolved. The CDR3 sequence is 12 residues long. Trimming removed 8 bases from V and 5 bases from J, with 12 bases in between.

CDR3: CASSRTGSPLHF. DNA for the CDR3: TGTGCCAGCAGCCGTACAGGGTCACCCCTCCACTTT. J is TRBJ1-6 and V is TRBV3-1 (or the pseudogene TRBV3-2); D may be TRBD1 (6 bases). The CDR3 covers 12 residues. The V end lost 4 bases, the J end lost 10 bases, and 8 bases lay between the germline ends. CDR1 is LGHDT and CDR2 is YNNKEL in the germline V gene (reference sequence).

The V gene is TRBV27, the J gene TRBJ2-3, with TRBD1 identical over 10 bases. This CDR3 is 15 amino acids long. Trimming at V came to 5 bases and at J to 9 bases, leaving 11 bases not matched to a gene. Germline loops: CDR1 MNHEY, CDR2 SMNVEV (reference sequence). The CDR3 loop reads CASSNPRGQGYTQYF. The CDR3, as DNA: TGTGCCAGCAGTAACCCTAGGGGACAGGGGTACACGCAGTATTTT.

The chain employs TRBV30 and TRBJ1-2, with 8 bases aligning to TRBD1. CDR1 and CDR2 (germline): GTSNPN, SVGIG (reference sequence). The CDR3 length is 12 residues. The J segment lost 8 bases and the V segment lost 1 base, leaving 3 bases of the junction unmatched. The DNA of the CDR3 is TGTGCCTGGAGTGGGACAGGGTTCGGCTACACCTTC. As protein: CAWSGTGFGYTF.

This CDR3 reads CASSFSPGWELFF. The CDR3 nucleotides read TGTGCCAGTAGTTTTTCCCCCGGGTGGGAGCTGTTTTTT. The rearrangement joins TRBV19 to TRBJ2-2, with unresolved D. V was shortened by 5 bases and J by 9 bases, with 13 bases between the two germline ends. The germline V gene has CDR1 LNHDA and CDR2 SQIVND (reference sequence). The length of the CDR3 is 13 residues.

This chain connects TRBV6-5 to TRBJ2-7; TRBD1 aligns across 11 bases. The CDR3 spans 14 residues. V was pared by 4 bases and J by 5 bases, with 4 bases of the junction left unmatched. Per germline, CDR1 MNHEY and CDR2 SVGAGI. The CDR3 loop is CASSSGQGEHEQYV. In DNA form, the CDR3 reads TGTGCCAGCAGTTCGGGACAGGGGGAACACGAGCAGTACGTC.

This sequence joins TRBV5-1 and TRBJ2-5; 13 nucleotides match TRBD2. The CDR3 runs 18 residues. Losses at the gene ends were 5 bases for V and 4 bases for J; bases not matched to a gene: 14. Germline CDR1 SGHRS, CDR2 YFSETQ. CDR3 in amino acids: CASSSFPLAGGRRETQYF. CDR3 bases: TGCGCCAGCAGTAGTTTCCCACTAGCGGGGGGGCGACGAGAGACCCAGTACTTC.

The rearrangement uses TRBV19 and TRBJ2-1, with D possibly matching TRBD2 (5 bases). V lost 4 bases and J 7 bases, leaving 11 bases between the germline ends. In germline, CDR1 is LNHDA, CDR2 SQIVND (reference sequence). The CDR3 runs to 13 residues. As DNA, the CDR3 is TGTGCCAGTAGTACGGGGTTGGGGAATGAGCAGTTCTTC. Translation gives CASSTGLGNEQFF.

This clone was seen a handful of times. V usage is TRBV2 and J usage is TRBJ2-3, with unresolved D. Germline-derived CDR1 and CDR2 are SNHLY and FYNNEI. V lost 2 bases and J lost 4, with 16 bases in between. CDR3 length: 16 residues. CDR3 residues: CASSELGPTVADTQYF. CDR3 DNA: TGTGCCAGCAGTGAACTTGGTCCTACGGTCGCAGATACGCAGTATTTT.

The chain uses TRBV6-1 and TRBJ2-3; TRBD1 agrees at 8 bases. The germline CDR1 and CDR2 sequences are MNHNS and SASEGT. The CDR3 is made up of 15 amino acids. Germline trimming cut 2 bases from V and 4 bases from J; bases unmatched to any gene: 5. The CDR3 spells CASSESGQVPDTQYF. The CDR3 coding sequence is TGTGCCAGCAGTGAATCGGGACAGGTCCCAGATACGCAGTATTTT.

This clone was picked up one time. The V call is TRBV10-2, the J call TRBJ2-7; no clear D. The CDR3 has 12 residues. The V gene's germline CDR1 is WSHSY and CDR2 SAAADI. V gave up 4 bases and J gave up 2 bases, with 6 bases separating them. The CDR3: CASSGAAYEQYV. The CDR3 nucleotides are TGCGCCAGCAGTGGGGCAGCCTACGAGCAGTACGTC.

For the CDR3, the DNA is TGTGCCAGCAGCCAAACCAGAAAAGGGGGCTATGGCTACACCTTC. Translation gives CASSQTRKGGYGYTF. The J gene is TRBJ1-2, the V gene TRBV3-1 (or the pseudogene TRBV3-2); a possible D gene is TRBD1 (6 bases). The CDR3 is 15 residues long. Germline-derived CDR1 and CDR2 are LGHDT and YNNKEL (reference sequence). V dropped 2 bases and J dropped 4 bases, with 14 bases sitting between them.

The chain is built from TRBV6-1 and TRBJ2-7; tentatively, D is TRBD2 (5 bases). This CDR3 is 14 amino acids long. With 0 bases removed from V and 3 bases from J, the gap between germline ends came to 9 bases. The germline V gene has CDR1 MNHNS and CDR2 SASEGT. In nucleotides, the CDR3 is TGTGCCAGCAGTGAAGCCCGGGGTAGCTACGAGCAGTACGTC. It translates to CASSEARGSYEQYV.

This chain uses TRBV5-5 with TRBJ1-2; D might be TRBD1 (5 bases). This CDR3 has 16 amino acids. CDR1 is SGHKS and CDR2 is YYEKEE in the germline V gene (reference sequence). Trimming took 4 bases from V and 0 from J, leaving 16 bases between them. The CDR3 bases are TGTGCCAGCAGCATCGGGACTGCCAGGACTAACTATGGCTACACCTTC. As protein: CASSIGTARTNYGYTF.

The chain joins TRBV6-5 to TRBJ1-4; no reliable D call. This CDR3 region has 14 residues. In germline, CDR1 is MNHEY, CDR2 SVGAGI. Deletions cut 3 bases from V and 7 bases from J, with 12 bases between. CDR3 residues: CASSYDWTAEKLFF. CDR3 bases: TGTGCCAGCAGTTATGACTGGACTGCTGAAAAACTGTTTTTT.

The chain carries TRBV6-5 and TRBJ1-2; 7 bases agree with TRBD1. Germline values: CDR1 MNHEY, CDR2 SVGAGI. Unmatched junction bases numbered 11, after V lost 6 bases and J lost 10 bases. This CDR3 region has 13 residues. CDR3 nucleotide sequence: TGTGCCAGCAGCGACACCAGACAGGGACCCTACACCTTC. Its translation: CASSDTRQGPYTF.

The chain joins TRBV19 to TRBJ1-1; D is uncertain. V was cut by 4 bases and J by 4 bases, with 16 bases left in between. Per the germline V gene, CDR1 is LNHDA and CDR2 is SQIVND (reference sequence). CDR3 length equals 15 residues. For the CDR3, the DNA is TGTGCCAGTAGTAGAATAGAGAGACGGGGCACTGAAGCTTTCTTT. It translates to CASSRIERRGTEAFF.

This clone was counted between two and nine times. The chain employs TRBV6-5 and TRBJ1-5; a possible D gene is TRBD1 (5 bases). The CDR3 sequence is 15 residues long. Between the trimmed V and J ends, which lost 0 bases and 4 bases, there was a span of 10 bases. In germline, CDR1 is MNHEY, CDR2 SVGAGI. The CDR3 DNA reads TGTGCCAGCAGTTACTCCAGGGCGGGGAATCAGCCCCAGCATTTT. Protein sequence: CASSYSRAGNQPQHF.

This clone was counted only a few times. The rearrangement joins TRBV27 to TRBJ1-2; 8 bases agree with TRBD1. Trimming at V came to 4 bases and at J to 6 bases, leaving 10 bases not matched to a gene. Germline loops: CDR1 MNHEY, CDR2 SMNVEV (reference sequence). This CDR3 has 15 amino acids. CDR3 in amino acids: CASSSPRTGNDGYTF. CDR3 DNA: TGTGCCAGCAGTTCCCCAAGGACAGGGAATGATGGCTACACCTTC.